The 15 T cell receptor beta chains given below trace back to one sample, sequenced in a study of long-term antiretroviral therapy in people with HIV. The libraries were made with immunoSEQ v3.0 at survey level. Using immunoSEQ multiplex PCR, the repertoire was profiled, and TCRdb retains in-frame clones only, with some absent. The repertoire holds roughly 20,000 clones, under 85% seen once, with approximately 10% in the top ten. The sample here was unsorted PBMCs, taken 2.3 years after starting antiretroviral therapy. The receptors shown here come from a woman between 35 and 50 years old with HIV.

The V and J genes are TRBV6-6 and TRBJ2-7; 8 nucleotides line up with TRBD2. In germline, CDR1 is MNHNY, CDR2 SVGAGI (reference sequence). Germline trimming cut 6 bases from V and 5 bases from J; bases unmatched to any gene: 12. The CDR3 consists of 15 residues. The CDR3 protein is CASSPDPGRAHEQYF. The CDR3 DNA follows: TGTGCCAGCAGCCCCGACCCCGGGAGGGCCCACGAGCAGTACTTC.

V is TRBV27 and J is TRBJ2-2, with D maybe TRBD1 (6 bases). With 3 bases removed from V and 5 bases from J, the gap between germline ends came to 13 bases. The CDR3 sequence is 15 residues long. CDR1 and CDR2 (germline): MNHEY, SMNVEV (reference sequence). The CDR3 region has the DNA TGTGCCAGCAGTTTGACAGGAAGGTGGACCGGGGAGCTGTTTTTT. This codes for CASSLTGRWTGELFF.

The V gene is TRBV7-9, the J gene TRBJ2-3; tentatively, D is TRBD2 (6 bases). Germline V gene sequence: CDR1 SEHNR, CDR2 FQNEAQ (reference sequence). Trimming removed 1 base at V and 0 bases at J, with 14 bases between. The CDR3 runs 17 residues. Here the CDR3 DNA reads TGTGCCAGCAGCTTAGGTGGGAGGACCTCCAGCACAGATACGCAGTATTTT. As protein: CASSLGGRTSSTDTQYF.

This chain uses TRBV6-5 with TRBJ1-1; 9 bases agree with TRBD1. V shed 6 bases, J shed 5 bases, and the junction held 7 bases outside the gene matches. The CDR3 contains 14 residues. Looked up from germline, CDR1 is MNHEY and CDR2 is SVGAGI. The CDR3 spells CASRWPGQGTEAFF. The CDR3 coding sequence is TGTGCCAGCAGATGGCCGGGACAGGGAACTGAAGCTTTCTTT.

The chain is built from TRBV5-4 and TRBJ1-1; tentative D call: TRBD1 (5 bases). The length of the CDR3 is 15 residues. The germline gives CDR1 SGHNT, CDR2 YYREEE (reference sequence). Between the trimmed V and J ends, which lost 4 bases and 2 bases, there was a span of 15 bases. The CDR3 region is CASSRRDRLNTEAFF. The DNA of the CDR3 is TGTGCCAGCAGCCGCCGGGACCGGCTTAACACTGAAGCTTTCTTT.

The count of this clone is one. This rearrangement joins TRBV11-2 to TRBJ1-1, with 8 bases identical to TRBD1. The CDR3 spans 14 residues. Per germline, CDR1 SGHAT and CDR2 FQNNGV. The V segment lost 6 bases and the J segment 6 bases; nucleotides outside the gene matches: 9. CDR3 sequence (DNA): TGTGCCAGCAGTTTTGGACAGGGCAAGGCTGAAGCTTTCTTT. This sequence encodes CASSFGQGKAEAFF.

The gene calls are TRBV29-1 and TRBJ1-5; D is undetermined. V lost 3 bases, J lost 1 base, and 7 bases lay in between. The CDR3 covers 13 residues. Germline V gene data show CDR1 as SQVTM and CDR2 as ANQGSEA. The DNA of the CDR3 is TGCAGCGTTGAGGGTGACAGCAATCAGCCCCAGCATTTT. It translates to CSVEGDSNQPQHF.

With regard to this clone: One end of the junction does not line up with germline, which may come from a read error. Other DNA sequences in this specimen translate into the identical CDR3. The chain has TRBV14 and TRBJ2-1, with 7 positions matching TRBD1. The CDR3 loop spans 17 amino acids. Per the germline V gene, CDR1 is SGHDN and CDR2 is FVKESK. CDR3: CASSQGGQHRSYNEQFF. The CDR3 DNA follows: TGTGCTAGCAGCCAAGGGGGCCAGCATCGCTCCTACAATGAGCAGTTCTTC.

Remarks on this clone: This same CDR3 is encoded by further DNA sequences in the sample. The rearrangement uses TRBV14 and TRBJ1-3; D is ambiguous. The CDR3 length is 11 residues. Germline V gene lookup returns CDR1 SGHDN and CDR2 FVKESK. Trimming left V 3 bases short and J 7 bases short, with 4 bases between. The CDR3 sequence is CASSQGNTIYF. CDR3 coding DNA: TGTGCCAGCAGCCAGGGCAACACCATATATTTT.

This clone was recorded a few times. The chain employs TRBV10-3 and TRBJ1-1; D gene ambiguous. This CDR3 comprises 13 residues. The germline gives CDR1 ENHRY, CDR2 SYGVKD. The V gene lost 0 bases and the J gene lost 7 bases, with 9 bases spanning the gap. The CDR3 sequence: CAISESRQSEAFF. The CDR3 DNA sequence: TGTGCCATCAGTGAGTCTCGACAAAGTGAAGCTTTCTTT.

The V call is TRBV2, the J call TRBJ2-5; TRBD1 might be the D (6 bases). The CDR3 is 12 amino acids. V lost 6 bases, J lost 8 bases, and 13 bases lay in between. Germline CDR1 reads SNHLY; CDR2 reads FYNNEI. The CDR3 region is CASRATGTTQYF. The DNA of the CDR3 is TGTGCCAGCAGGGCTACAGGGACCACCCAGTACTTC.

V is TRBV19 and J is TRBJ2-1; D is possibly TRBD1 (5 bases). The CDR3 loop spans 13 amino acids. Germline V gene sequence: CDR1 LNHDA, CDR2 SQIVND (reference sequence). Trimming took 8 bases from V and 2 from J, leaving 10 bases between them. In DNA, the CDR3 is TGTGCCAGTGGTCAGGGTCCCTACAATGAGCAGTTCTTC. This codes for CASGQGPYNEQFF.

V gene TRBV19 combines with J gene TRBJ1-2; no clear D gene. Trimming removed 5 bases at V and 1 base at J, with 20 bases between. This CDR3 is 17 amino acids long. The germline CDR1 and CDR2 sequences are LNHDA and SQIVND (reference sequence). CDR3 sequence: CASSFFLEQSVNYGYTF. As DNA, the CDR3 is TGTGCCAGTAGTTTCTTTCTTGAACAGTCCGTTAACTATGGCTACACCTTC.

This chain uses TRBV27 with TRBJ1-4; possible D gene TRBD1, 5 bases. The V gene's germline CDR1 is MNHEY and CDR2 SMNVEV (reference sequence). The germline V and J ends were trimmed by 2 bases and 0 bases, with 16 bases remaining between them. This CDR3 region has 18 residues. CDR3 nucleotides: TGTGCCAGCAGTTTAGGGTGGGGCCAGGAGGCAACTAATGAAAAACTGTTTTTT. Translation gives CASSLGWGQEATNEKLFF.

The chain has TRBV11-3 and TRBJ1-5; TRBD1 matches 9 bases. V lost 0 bases to trimming and J lost 9 bases; unmatched junction nucleotides: 6. This CDR3 spans 15 amino acids. Germline values: CDR1 SGHNT, CDR2 YENEEA. For the CDR3, the DNA is TGTGCCAGCAGCTTAGACACAGGGGGCGGGGGGCCCCAGCATTTT. Translated: CASSLDTGGGGPQHF. Filled out from reference TRBV11-3 and TRBJ1-5, the complete variable domain reads EAGVVQSPRYKIIEKKQPVAFWCNPISGHNTLYWYLQNLGQGPELLIRYENEEAVDDSQLPKDRFSAERLKGVDSTLKIQPAELGDSAVYLCASSLDTGGGGPQHFGDGTRLSIL.